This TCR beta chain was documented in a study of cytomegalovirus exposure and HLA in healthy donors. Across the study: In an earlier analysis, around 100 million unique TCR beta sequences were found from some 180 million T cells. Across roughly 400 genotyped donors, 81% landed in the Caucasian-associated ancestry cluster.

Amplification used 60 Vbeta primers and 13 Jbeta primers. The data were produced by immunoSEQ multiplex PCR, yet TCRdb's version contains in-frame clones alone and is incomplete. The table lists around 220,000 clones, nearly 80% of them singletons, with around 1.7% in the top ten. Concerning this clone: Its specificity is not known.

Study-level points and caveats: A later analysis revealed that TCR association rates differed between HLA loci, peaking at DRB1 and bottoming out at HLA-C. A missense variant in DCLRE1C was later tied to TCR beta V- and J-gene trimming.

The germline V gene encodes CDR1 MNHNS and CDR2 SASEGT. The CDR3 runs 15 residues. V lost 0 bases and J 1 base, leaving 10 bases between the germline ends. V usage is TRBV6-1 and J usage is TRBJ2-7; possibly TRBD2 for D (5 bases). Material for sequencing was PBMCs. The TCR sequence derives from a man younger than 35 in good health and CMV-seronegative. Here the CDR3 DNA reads TGTGCCAGCAGTGAAGCCTCAGCGGAGTCCTACGAGCAGTACTTC. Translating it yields CASSEASAESYEQYF.